This passage covers 6 T cell receptor beta chains from one sample sequenced in a study of blood T cell repertoires in COVID-19. Using immunoSEQ multiplex PCR, the repertoire was profiled, and TCRdb retains in-frame clones only, with some absent. The data show around 28,000 clones, 84% seen once. Input material: peripheral blood. Source of these receptors: a man in his 70s with active COVID-19.

This chain connects TRBV7-2 to TRBJ2-2, with D possibly TRBD1 on 5 matching bases. The V end was cut by 3 bases, the J end by 0 bases, with 8 bases between. Germline V gene lookup returns CDR1 SGHTA and CDR2 FQGNSA. This CDR3 has 15 amino acids. CDR3 residues: CASSLLGPNTGELFF. As DNA, the CDR3 is TGTGCCAGCAGCTTGCTGGGGCCGAACACCGGGGAGCTGTTTTTT.

The chain carries TRBV5-5 and TRBJ1-5; D possibly corresponds to TRBD1 (5 bases). The V gene lost 1 base and the J gene lost 1 base, with 9 bases spanning the gap. Germline V lookup: CDR1 SGHKS, CDR2 YYEKEE (reference sequence). The CDR3 spans 15 residues. The CDR3 nucleotides read TGTGCCAGCAGCTTGCTCCGGGGGAGCAATCAGCCCCAGCATTTT. It codes for CASSLLRGSNQPQHF.

The chain recombines TRBV2 with TRBJ1-2, with 7 bases lining up with TRBD1. Looked up from germline, CDR1 is SNHLY and CDR2 is FYNNEI. The CDR3 has 11 residues. Losses at the gene ends were 3 bases for V and 10 bases for J; bases not matched to a gene: 2. The CDR3 DNA follows: TGTGCCAGCAGTGAGGGACAGCTCTACACCTTC. This sequence encodes CASSEGQLYTF. The whole variable domain, filled in from reference TRBV2 and TRBJ1-2, reads EPEVTQTPSHQVTQMGQEVILRCVPISNHLYFYWYRQILGQKVEFLVSFYNNEISEKSEIFDDQFSVERPDGSNFTLKIRSTKLEDSAMYFCASSEGQLYTFGSGTRLTVV.

J is TRBJ1-4 and V is TRBV5-1, with 10 positions matching TRBD1. This CDR3 comprises 17 residues. Germline V lookup: CDR1 SGHRS, CDR2 YFSETQ. V lost 1 base to trimming and J lost 2 bases; unmatched junction nucleotides: 5. The CDR3 here is CASSLIWTGGTNEKLFF. CDR3 nucleotides: TGCGCCAGCAGCTTGATTTGGACAGGGGGGACTAATGAAAAACTGTTTTTT.

This clone came up a few times. This chain connects TRBV5-3 to TRBJ2-1, with TRBD2 matching 7 bases. TRBV5-3 is noted as an ORF with a role that remains uncertain. This CDR3 contains 15 residues. V gave up 5 bases and J gave up 3 bases; unmatched junction bases: 8. CDR3 sequence: CARSSSAGNYNEQFF. The DNA of the CDR3 is TGTGCCAGAAGTTCCTCAGCGGGGAACTACAATGAGCAGTTCTTC.

The J gene is TRBJ2-7, the V gene TRBV4-3, with a tentative D call TRBD1 (5 bases). The germline V gene encodes CDR1 LGHNA and CDR2 YSLEER. This CDR3 has 15 residues. Trimming shortened V by 0 bases and J by 4 bases, and 13 bases separated the two germline ends. Here the CDR3 DNA reads TGCGCCAGCAGCCAAGATGATCAGGGTGGTTACGAGCAGTACTTC. It is translated as CASSQDDQGGYEQYF.